This TCR beta chain is drawn from a study of CD8+ T cells in alopecia areata. Overall study: The study gave treated patients oral tofacitinib at 5 to 10 mg twice daily. A 6-month off-drug phase came after tofacitinib, which had lasted 6 to 18 months. Findings and caveats of the study: Sharing of TCRs across patients appeared less clear than in mice, possibly for HLA-related reasons. The study found higher clonality in lesional than normal scalp, especially in alopecia totalis/universalis.

Treatment: oral pan-JAK inhibitor, 5-10 mg twice daily. V lost 3 bases to trimming and J lost 6 bases, with 15 bases between them. The CDR3 has 15 residues. Germline V gives CDR1 MNHEY, CDR2 SMNVEV (reference sequence). Turning to this clone: Its matching antigen is unknown.

Sequencing templates came from extracted RNA that was reverse transcribed into cDNA. The method was immunoSEQ multiplex PCR; TCRdb's version includes in-frame clones alone and lacks a portion of them. The repertoire has hundreds of thousands of clones, approximately 72% of them found once; the top ten carry 1.2%. The source of this sequence is a human donor with alopecia areata. The source was CD4+ T cells sorted from blood, collected at week 44, from a patient treated with tofacitinib. The V call is TRBV27, the J call TRBJ2-1, with a tentative D call TRBD2 (6 bases). The DNA for the CDR3 is TGTGCCAGCAGTTTCCCGGGGGTTTCTGGCAATGAGCAGTTCTTC. This sequence encodes CASSFPGVSGNEQFF.